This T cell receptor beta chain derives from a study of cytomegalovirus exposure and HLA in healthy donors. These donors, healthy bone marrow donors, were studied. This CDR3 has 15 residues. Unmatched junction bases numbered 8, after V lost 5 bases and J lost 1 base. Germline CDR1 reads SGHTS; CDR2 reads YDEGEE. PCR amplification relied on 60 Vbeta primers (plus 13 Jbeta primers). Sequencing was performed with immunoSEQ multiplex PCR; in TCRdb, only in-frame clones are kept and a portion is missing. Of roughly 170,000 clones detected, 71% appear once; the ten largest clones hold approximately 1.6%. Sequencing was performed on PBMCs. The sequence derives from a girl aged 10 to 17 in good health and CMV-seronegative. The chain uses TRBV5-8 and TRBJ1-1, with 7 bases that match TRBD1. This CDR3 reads CASRRRQGSNTEAFF. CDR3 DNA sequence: TGTGCCAGCAGGCGTAGACAGGGTTCGAACACTGAAGCTTTCTTT.